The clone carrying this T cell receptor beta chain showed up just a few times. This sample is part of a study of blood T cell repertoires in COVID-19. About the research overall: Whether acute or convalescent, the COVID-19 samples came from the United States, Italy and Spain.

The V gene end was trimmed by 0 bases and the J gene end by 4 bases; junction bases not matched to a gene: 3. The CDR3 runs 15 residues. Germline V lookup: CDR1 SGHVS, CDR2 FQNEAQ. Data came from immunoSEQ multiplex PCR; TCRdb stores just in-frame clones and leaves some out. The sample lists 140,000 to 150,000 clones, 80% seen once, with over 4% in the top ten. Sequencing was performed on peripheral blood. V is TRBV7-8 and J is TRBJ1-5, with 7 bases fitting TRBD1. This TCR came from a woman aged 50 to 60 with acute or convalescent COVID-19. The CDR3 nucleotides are TGTGCCAGCAGCTTAGCGGGGACAGAGAATCAGCCCCAGCATTTT. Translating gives CASSLAGTENQPQHF.